This T cell receptor (beta chain) was profiled in a study of T cell responses to AZD1222 COVID-19 vaccine. Comment on this clone: Its antigen is unknown.

CDR1 is LGHNA, CDR2 YNFKEQ, per germline. V lost 4 bases and J lost 4, with 10 bases in between. This CDR3 has 13 amino acids. Clones were read by immunoSEQ multiplex PCR, and TCRdb kept only the in-frame ones, dropping some. The data hold more than 60,000 clones, with 80% to 90% observed a single time. Study-level results: With dominance at 160-218 and 743-854, vaccine-associated CD4 TCRs spanned spike.

The chain couples TRBV4-2 to TRBJ1-1; perhaps TRBD1 as D (6 bases). Sequencing used peripheral blood, obtained 28 days after the second AZD1222 dose. This TCR was recovered from an adult who received the AZD1222 COVID-19 vaccine. The DNA of the CDR3 is TGTGCCAGCAGCCCACAAGGGGGCACTGAAGCTTTCTTT. Translating gives CASSPQGGTEAFF.